Presented here are 26 T cell receptor beta chains from one specimen sequenced in a study of graft-versus-host responses after intestinal transplantation. Antigen specificity for these receptors is unknown. TCRdb keeps only in-frame clones here, not all; method: immunoSEQ multiplex PCR. The table records under 90,000 clones, 75% to 95% of them present only once. The sequencing here drew on unstimulated CD4+ T cells sorted from spleen or lymph node cells, taken before transplant. The receptors derive from a human donor who was the organ donor for an intestinal transplant.

V usage is TRBV7-9 and J usage is TRBJ2-3; 11 bases line up with TRBD1. Germline assignment: CDR1 SEHNR and CDR2 FQNEAQ (reference sequence). The CDR3 consists of 17 residues. Germline trimming cut 1 base from V and 4 bases from J; bases unmatched to any gene: 7. As DNA, the CDR3 is TGTGCCAGCAGCTTAGTTTTTGGACAGGGGGCCCCAGATACGCAGTATTTT. Translated: CASSLVFGQGAPDTQYF.

J is TRBJ1-1 and V is TRBV6-6; the match to TRBD1 covers 7 bases. Trimming at V came to 3 bases and at J to 2 bases, leaving 6 bases not matched to a gene. This CDR3 contains 15 residues. Looked up from germline, CDR1 is MNHNY and CDR2 is SVGAGI (reference sequence). DNA of the CDR3: TGTGCCAGCAGTTATGACAGGGTGTCTAACACTGAAGCTTTCTTT. This gives the protein CASSYDRVSNTEAFF.

The CDR3 is CASKGGSGVPVYEQYF. CDR3 nucleotide sequence: TGTGCCAGCAAAGGGGGATCCGGCGTCCCCGTCTACGAGCAGTACTTC. The rearrangement joins TRBV2 to TRBJ2-7; D might be TRBD1 (6 bases). Trimming cost V 7 bases and J 3 bases, with 22 bases left between them. Germline CDR1 SNHLY, CDR2 FYNNEI. The CDR3 runs 16 residues.

CDR3 bases: TGTGCCAGCAGCCAATATTCAGGCGTGAACACTGAAGCTTTCTTT. As protein: CASSQYSGVNTEAFF. The V gene is TRBV16, the J gene TRBJ1-1; D ambiguous. With 1 base removed from V and 0 bases from J, the gap between germline ends came to 9 bases. Per germline, CDR1 KGHSY and CDR2 FQNENV. This CDR3 is built from 15 residues.

The chain combines TRBV27 with TRBJ2-3; possibly TRBD1 for D (5 bases). The CDR3 is 14 amino acids. Germline V lookup: CDR1 MNHEY, CDR2 SMNVEV (reference sequence). Trimming shortened V by 2 bases and J by 3 bases, and 9 bases separated the two germline ends. The CDR3 loop reads CASSLRGSTDTQYF. The CDR3 nucleotides are TGTGCCAGCAGTTTAAGGGGTTCTACAGATACGCAGTATTTT.

This clone was seen just once. The gene calls are TRBV5-1 and TRBJ1-3; D unclear. Germline V gene sequence: CDR1 SGHRS, CDR2 YFSETQ. The CDR3 contains 17 residues. V dropped 0 bases and J dropped 3 bases, with 16 bases sitting between them. CDR3: CASSLGPVFRSGNTIYF. The CDR3 bases are TGCGCCAGCAGCTTGGGCCCGGTTTTCCGAAGTGGAAACACCATATATTTT.

The chain joins TRBV11-3 to TRBJ2-1, with TRBD1 matching 8 bases. The germline V gene encodes CDR1 SGHNT and CDR2 YENEEA. This CDR3 has 12 residues. The V segment lost 9 bases and the J segment 4 bases; nucleotides outside the gene matches: 2. For the CDR3, the DNA is TGTGCCAGTAGGGACAGGTACAATGAGCAGTTCTTC. It encodes CASRDRYNEQFF. The full variable domain, completed using reference TRBV11-3 and TRBJ2-1, is EAGVVQSPRYKIIEKKQPVAFWCNPISGHNTLYWYLQNLGQGPELLIRYENEEAVDDSQLPKDRFSAERLKGVDSTLKIQPAELGDSAVYLCASRDRYNEQFFGPGTRLTVL.

V gene TRBV29-1 combines with J gene TRBJ1-1; D unresolved. The CDR3 spans 12 residues. V was pared by 6 bases and J by 7 bases, with 15 bases between. CDR1 is SQVTM and CDR2 is ANQGSEA in the germline V gene. CDR3: CSVVRAGSEAFF. As DNA, the CDR3 is TGCAGCGTGGTAAGAGCCGGGAGTGAAGCTTTCTTT.

J is TRBJ1-2 and V is TRBV30; no firm D call. Germline lookup yields CDR1 GTSNPN and CDR2 SVGIG (reference sequence). The length of the CDR3 is 11 residues. Trimming cost V 2 bases and J 2 bases, with 3 bases left between them. The CDR3, as DNA: TGTGCCTGGAGTCGGAACTATGGCTACACCTTC. Translating it yields CAWSRNYGYTF.

This chain links TRBV10-2 with TRBJ1-3; D perhaps matches TRBD1 (6 bases). The CDR3 is made up of 16 amino acids. The germline V and J ends were trimmed by 6 bases and 0 bases, with 15 bases remaining between them. Germline V gives CDR1 WSHSY, CDR2 SAAADI. The CDR3 DNA follows: TGCGCCAGCAGGAATGACAGGACGAACTCTGGAAACACCATATATTTT. It yields the protein CASRNDRTNSGNTIYF.

This clone was observed once. The rearrangement uses TRBV6-1 and TRBJ1-5; D not resolved. The CDR3 has 14 residues. With 6 bases removed from V and 0 bases from J, the gap between germline ends came to 9 bases. Germline CDR1 and CDR2: MNHNS and SASEGT. CDR3 amino acids: CASRGLYSNQPQHF. CDR3 DNA sequence: TGTGCCAGCAGGGGCCTCTATAGCAATCAGCCCCAGCATTTT.

The gene calls are TRBV7-3 and TRBJ2-3; D is possibly TRBD2 (5 bases). Trimming removed 5 bases from V and 2 bases from J, with 8 bases in between. CDR3 length: 13 residues. The germline CDR1 and CDR2 sequences are SGHTA and FQGTGA. The CDR3 DNA is TGTGCCAGCAGCCGGGAAATCACAGATACGCAGTATTTT. As protein: CASSREITDTQYF.

The chain has TRBV29-1 and TRBJ1-4; D is uncertain. There are 13 residues in the CDR3. CDR1 SQVTM and CDR2 ANQGSEA come from the germline V gene. Deletions cut 5 bases from V and 0 bases from J, with 7 bases between. The CDR3 coding sequence is TGCAGCGTTCAAAGAGCAACTAATGAAAAACTGTTTTTT. Its protein is CSVQRATNEKLFF.

This chain connects TRBV5-5 to TRBJ2-7; 10 nucleotides match TRBD2. From germline, CDR1 is SGHKS and CDR2 YYEKEE (reference sequence). This CDR3 has 19 amino acids. Trimming at V came to 6 bases and at J to 5 bases, leaving 23 bases not matched to a gene. CDR3 sequence reads: CASTDLGSVQAGGPHEQYF. The CDR3 DNA reads as TGTGCCAGCACCGATTTAGGCTCCGTCCAAGCGGGAGGGCCACACGAGCAGTACTTC.

The V and J genes are TRBV10-1 and TRBJ2-3, with a possible D match to TRBD1 (5 bases). The CDR3 has 17 residues. Germline V lookup: CDR1 WNHNN, CDR2 SYGVQD (reference sequence). V was clipped by 3 bases and J by 1 base, with 17 bases between them. CDR3 sequence: CASSDTRTPKGTDTQYF. The CDR3 region has the DNA TGCGCCAGCAGTGACACACGGACACCCAAGGGCACAGATACGCAGTATTTT.

The chain employs TRBV27 and TRBJ2-2; 9 bases are a match to TRBD2. The CDR3 extends over 17 amino acids. Per germline, CDR1 MNHEY and CDR2 SMNVEV (reference sequence). J was trimmed by 2 bases and V by 4 bases; bases with no gene match: 8. The CDR3 loop reads CASSWGRTSANTGELFF. The CDR3 DNA is TGTGCCAGCAGTTGGGGACGGACTAGCGCAAACACCGGGGAGCTGTTTTTT.

The chain employs TRBV5-1 and TRBJ2-1; tentative D call: TRBD2 (5 bases). CDR1 SGHRS and CDR2 YFSETQ come from the germline V gene. V lost 4 bases, J lost 5 bases, and 16 bases lay in between. There are 15 residues in the CDR3. Here the CDR3 reads CASSETSYPNNEQFF. The CDR3 bases are TGCGCCAGCAGCGAAACTAGTTATCCCAACAATGAGCAGTTCTTC.

The chain links TRBV7-9 to TRBJ2-5; D is possibly TRBD2 (6 bases). Between the trimmed V and J ends, which lost 4 bases and 5 bases, there was a span of 8 bases. The CDR3 totals 12 residues. From germline, CDR1 is SEHNR and CDR2 FQNEAQ (reference sequence). The DNA of the CDR3 is TGTGCCAGCAGCTACGCGGGGGAGACCCAGTACTTC. Residues: CASSYAGETQYF. The variable domain in full, completed from reference TRBV7-9 and TRBJ2-5, reads DTGVSQNPRHKITKRGQNVTFRCDPISEHNRLYWYRQTLGQGPEFLTYFQNEAQLEKSRLLSDRFSAERPKGSFSTLEIQRTEQGDSAMYLCASSYAGETQYFGPGTRLLVL.

The chain couples TRBV5-6 to TRBJ2-5; tentative D call: TRBD2 (5 bases). V was trimmed by 3 bases and J by 1 base, leaving 16 bases between them. The CDR3 length is 16 residues. Germline V gene data show CDR1 as SGHDT and CDR2 as YYEEEE. CDR3 sequence reads: CASSSLFERAQETQYF. The CDR3 region has the DNA TGTGCCAGCAGCTCCCTTTTTGAGAGGGCCCAAGAGACCCAGTACTTC.

J is TRBJ1-1 and V is TRBV11-1; D gene ambiguous. The length of the CDR3 is 12 residues. V was pared by 6 bases and J by 4 bases, with 9 bases between. Germline V gene sequence: CDR1 SGHAT, CDR2 FQDESV (reference sequence). This CDR3 is CASRIGGTEAFF. The CDR3 nucleotides read TGTGCCAGCAGAATTGGAGGCACTGAAGCTTTCTTT.

CDR3 loop: CASGLVGRRAGNEQFF. In nucleotides, the CDR3 is TGTGCTAGTGGTTTGGTTGGGCGGAGGGCGGGAAATGAGCAGTTCTTC. The genes are TRBV12-5 and TRBJ2-1; tentative D call: TRBD2 (6 bases). The CDR3 covers 16 residues. Deletions cut 0 bases from V and 7 bases from J, with 16 bases between. Germline V gene data show CDR1 as LGHNT and CDR2 as FRNRAP.

Comments on this clone: One end of the junction fails to match germline, which may point to a read error. This rearrangement joins TRBV5-1 to TRBJ1-1, with 9 bases lining up with TRBD1. This CDR3 spans 14 amino acids. Germline V gene data show CDR1 as SGHRS and CDR2 as YFSETQ. CDR3 sequence (DNA): TGCGCCAGCAGCACAGGACAGGGGAACGCTGAAGCTTTCTTT. It is translated as CASSTGQGNAEAFF.

The chain links TRBV19 to TRBJ2-3; D is possibly TRBD2 (5 bases). Trimming took 6 bases from V and 2 from J, leaving 6 bases between them. This CDR3 is built from 12 residues. Per the germline V gene, CDR1 is LNHDA and CDR2 is SQIVND (reference sequence). The CDR3 loop is CASSGNTDTQYF. In nucleotides, the CDR3 is TGTGCCAGTAGCGGGAACACAGATACGCAGTATTTT.

This chain uses TRBV5-4 with TRBJ2-5; 9 bases are a match to TRBD2. CDR3 length: 15 amino acids. Trimming cost V 0 bases and J 4 bases; bases outside gene matches: 4. CDR1 SGHNT and CDR2 YYREEE come from the germline V gene (reference sequence). CDR3 sequence reads: CASSLAGAGGETQYF. The CDR3, as DNA: TGTGCCAGCAGCTTGGCCGGAGCGGGGGGAGAGACCCAGTACTTC.

J is TRBJ1-5 and V is TRBV6-1; D unclear. Germline values: CDR1 MNHNS, CDR2 SASEGT. The CDR3 is 16 amino acids. V lost 2 bases and J lost 2, with 13 bases in between. The CDR3 sequence is CASSERPKSGNQPQHF. The DNA of the CDR3 is TGTGCCAGCAGTGAACGCCCAAAGTCGGGCAATCAGCCCCAGCATTTT.

This chain uses TRBV5-1 with TRBJ2-1, with TRBD1 matching over 7 bases. The germline gives CDR1 SGHRS, CDR2 YFSETQ. The trim removed 4 bases at V and 6 bases at J, leaving 10 bases unmatched. This CDR3 comprises 15 residues. The DNA for the CDR3 is TGCGCCAGCAGCCAAAGACAGGGTGGAGGCAATGAGCAGTTCTTC. It codes for CASSQRQGGGNEQFF.